The 30 T cell receptor beta chains listed next were all sequenced from one sample in a study of patients and donors after allogeneic stem cell transplantation. TCRdb independently ran MiXCR on the RT-PCR reads; one entry per CDR3 protein. The table lists approximately 200,000 distinct CDR3 sequences, around 41% of them singletons. Material for sequencing was blood, either unsorted or a sorted T cell fraction (not recorded which). Receptor source: a human donor who was either an allogeneic HSCT recipient or a stem cell or donor lymphocyte infusion donor (not recorded which). It is not recorded whose cells these are; they may come from a transplant donor.

This clonotype was detected once. J is TRBJ1-5 and V is TRBV12-3 or TRBV12-4, with 7 positions matching TRBD1. The V and J ends lost 6 bases and 7 bases, in that order; junction bases with no gene match: 9. CDR3 length equals 14 residues. CDR3 region: CASSPQGLGQPQHF. In nucleotides, the CDR3 is TGTGCCAGCAGCCCACAGGGGTTAGGGCAGCCCCAGCATTTT.

The rearrangement uses TRBV4-2 and TRBJ2-7; D ambiguous. Trimming shortened V by 1 base and J by 3 bases, and 16 bases separated the two germline ends. This CDR3 comprises 16 residues. Germline lookup yields CDR1 LGHNA and CDR2 YNFKEQ. The CDR3: CASSQAPLGRYYEQYF. The CDR3 DNA reads TGTGCCAGCAGCCAAGCACCCCTTGGAAGGTACTACGAGCAGTACTTC.

The sample holds a few counts of this clonotype. J is TRBJ2-1 and V is TRBV10-3; D possibly corresponds to TRBD2 (6 bases). The CDR3 loop spans 16 amino acids. Trimming cost V 2 bases and J 1 base, with 12 bases left between them. The germline V gene has CDR1 ENHRY and CDR2 SYGVKD. CDR3 in amino acids: CAISERFSGSYNEQFF. The CDR3 DNA reads as TGTGCCATCAGTGAGAGGTTTAGCGGTTCCTACAATGAGCAGTTCTTC.

The rearrangement joins TRBV7-2 to TRBJ1-5; D ambiguous. With 3 bases removed from V and 3 bases from J, the gap between germline ends came to 9 bases. This CDR3 comprises 14 residues. From germline, CDR1 is SGHTA and CDR2 FQGNSA. As DNA, the CDR3 is TGTGCCAGCAGCTTCGGGATTCCCAATCAGCCCCAGCATTTT. It yields the protein CASSFGIPNQPQHF.

In its sample, this clonotype was seen many times. The genes are TRBV29-1 and TRBJ1-1; no clear D gene. Deletions cut 4 bases from V and 6 bases from J, with 9 bases between. The CDR3 is 11 amino acids. The V gene's germline CDR1 is SQVTM and CDR2 ANQGSEA. The DNA of the CDR3 is TGCAGCGTTGTTTCGGGAGCTGAAGCTTTCTTT. This encodes CSVVSGAEAFF.

The chain uses TRBV29-1 and TRBJ1-2; D unresolved. Deletions cut 3 bases from V and 6 bases from J, with 11 bases between. The CDR3 runs to 12 residues. CDR1 and CDR2 (germline): SQVTM, ANQGSEA. In DNA, the CDR3 is TGCAGCGTTGAGAGGGCCGAGGATGGCTACACCTTC. Its translation is CSVERAEDGYTF.

This clonotype turned up a few times. The rearrangement links TRBV20-1 to TRBJ2-7; TRBD1 or TRBD2 may be the D gene (5 bases each). The CDR3 totals 14 residues. The germline V gene has CDR1 DFQATT and CDR2 SNEGSKA (reference sequence). V was cut by 3 bases and J by 4 bases, with 16 bases left in between. The CDR3 DNA reads as TGCAGTGCTAGGAGGGGAGACAGACGTTACGAGCAGTACTTC. Translation: CSARRGDRRYEQYF.

The chain couples TRBV10-3 to TRBJ2-7; D uncertain. Trimming pared 0 bases from V and 4 bases from J, leaving 13 bases between. CDR3 size: 15 residues. Germline values: CDR1 ENHRY, CDR2 SYGVKD. In DNA form, the CDR3 reads TGTGCCATCAGTGAGTCCTTAATCACTGTGTACGAGCAGTACTTC. This codes for CAISESLITVYEQYF.

V is TRBV12-3 or TRBV12-4 and J is TRBJ1-1; D possibly corresponds to TRBD1 (5 bases). The ends were cut back, 6 bases at V and 6 bases at J, with 14 bases in the middle. This CDR3 has 13 amino acids. CDR3 sequence reads: CASRDRGVAEAFF. The CDR3 DNA reads as TGTGCCAGCAGGGATCGGGGGGTCGCTGAAGCTTTCTTT.

This chain connects TRBV20-1 to TRBJ1-5; 7 bases line up with TRBD1. V shed 4 bases and J 2 bases; nucleotides not matched to a gene: 8. The CDR3 loop spans 15 amino acids. Germline CDR1 and CDR2: DFQATT and SNEGSKA (reference sequence). The CDR3 region has the DNA TGCAGTGCTACTAAGGGGGCTGGGGGCAATCAGCCCCAGCATTTT. This translates into CSATKGAGGNQPQHF.

The rearrangement uses TRBV27 and TRBJ1-3; weak D call: TRBD1 (6 bases). V lost 4 bases and J lost 0, with 13 bases in between. Germline CDR1 is MNHEY and CDR2 is SMNVEV (reference sequence). The CDR3 length is 16 residues. The CDR3 here is CASSSTRGASGNTIYF. CDR3 nucleotide sequence: TGTGCCAGCAGTTCCACTCGGGGGGCCTCTGGAAACACCATATATTTT.

CDR3 nucleotides: TGCGCCAGCAGCCAAGATAATAGTGGGACAGGGAGGATCTATGGCTACACCTTC. It translates to CASSQDNSGTGRIYGYTF. The chain links TRBV4-3 to TRBJ1-2, with 9 bases aligning to TRBD1. The CDR3 covers 18 residues. Losses at the gene ends were 0 bases for V and 4 bases for J; bases not matched to a gene: 12. Germline lookup yields CDR1 LGHNA and CDR2 YSLEER.

This clonotype was counted only a few times. The CDR3 protein is CASSLGRPPDTQYF. The CDR3 nucleotides read TGTGCCAGCAGTCTTGGACGGCCCCCAGATACGCAGTATTTT. This chain connects TRBV27 to TRBJ2-3; D is unclear. CDR3 length equals 14 residues. Trimming left V 5 bases short and J 4 bases short, with 13 bases between. Germline-derived CDR1 and CDR2 are MNHEY and SMNVEV (reference sequence).

This chain connects TRBV4-1 to TRBJ1-6; weak D call: TRBD1 (5 bases). Germline-derived CDR1 and CDR2 are MGHRA and YSYEKL. This CDR3 contains 17 residues. V was cut by 0 bases and J by 5 bases, with 14 bases left in between. The CDR3: CASSQDHWGTHNSPLHF. In nucleotides, the CDR3 is TGCGCCAGCAGCCAAGATCATTGGGGGACCCATAATTCACCCCTCCACTTT.

This chain links TRBV20-1 with TRBJ1-1; 7 nucleotides align to TRBD1. This CDR3 region has 13 residues. Germline CDR1 and CDR2: DFQATT and SNEGSKA (reference sequence). After removal of 6 bases from V and 0 bases from J, the junction contained 4 bases not matched to a gene. Here the CDR3 reads CSAPGQLNTEAFF. CDR3 sequence (DNA): TGCAGTGCCCCGGGACAGCTGAACACTGAAGCTTTCTTT.

This clonotype was picked up a small number of times. The chain recombines TRBV20-1 with TRBJ1-6, with a tentative D call TRBD1 (5 bases). Per germline, CDR1 DFQATT and CDR2 SNEGSKA (reference sequence). This CDR3 has 12 amino acids. Trimming cost V 6 bases and J 7 bases, with 10 bases left between them. CDR3: CSARTPNSPLHF. For the CDR3, the DNA is TGCAGTGCCCGGACACCGAATTCACCCCTCCACTTT.

This clonotype turned up a few times. The chain joins TRBV4-1 to TRBJ1-3; 7 bases align to TRBD1. Germline assignment: CDR1 MGHRA and CDR2 YSYEKL. V shed 2 bases, J shed 4 bases, and the junction held 8 bases outside the gene matches. This CDR3 is 16 amino acids long. The CDR3 DNA is TGCGCCAGCAGCCAACCGGGACAGCGACGCGGAAACACCATATATTTT. It specifies CASSQPGQRRGNTIYF.

J is TRBJ1-5 and V is TRBV12-3 or TRBV12-4; no firm D call. V dropped 6 bases and J dropped 0 bases, with 12 bases sitting between them. The CDR3 has 15 amino acids. The CDR3 reads CASRPVGYSNQPQHF. CDR3 DNA sequence: TGTGCCAGCAGGCCCGTTGGTTATAGCAATCAGCCCCAGCATTTT.

The chain combines TRBV2 with TRBJ1-2; no clear D gene. Trimming cost V 4 bases and J 5 bases, with 11 bases left between them. CDR3 length: 13 residues. Germline V lookup: CDR1 SNHLY, CDR2 FYNNEI. Here the CDR3 reads CASSGLQKYGYTF. In DNA form, the CDR3 reads TGTGCCAGCAGTGGGTTACAGAAATATGGCTACACCTTC. The full variable domain, rest sourced from reference TRBV2 and TRBJ1-2, is EPEVTQTPSHQVTQMGQEVILRCVPISNHLYFYWYRQILGQKVEFLVSFYNNEISEKSEIFDDQFSVERPDGSNFTLKIRSTKLEDSAMYFCASSGLQKYGYTFGSGTRLTVV.

The rearrangement links TRBV12-3 or TRBV12-4 to TRBJ1-2; D is unresolved. The CDR3 sequence is 13 residues long. Trimming stripped 1 base from V and 4 bases from J, with 7 bases between. Written as DNA, the CDR3 is TGTGCCAGCAGTTTAGGGTCCGGCTATGGCTACACCTTC. Amino acid sequence: CASSLGSGYGYTF.

J is TRBJ2-7 and V is TRBV20-1, with 10 positions matching TRBD2. The germline V gene has CDR1 DFQATT and CDR2 SNEGSKA (reference sequence). The V and J ends lost 1 base and 6 bases, in that order; junction bases with no gene match: 9. The CDR3 covers 15 residues. The CDR3 protein is CSARGTGLAIPEQYF. The DNA for the CDR3 is TGCAGTGCTAGAGGCACGGGACTAGCGATACCCGAGCAGTACTTC.

A few counts support this clonotype. One end of the junction is discordant with germline, which a read error may explain. The chain links TRBV20-1 to TRBJ1-2, with D uncertain. Looked up from germline, CDR1 is DFQATT and CDR2 is SNEGSKA (reference sequence). The CDR3 loop spans 8 amino acids. CDR3 region: CSARSRQF. DNA of the CDR3: TGCAGTGCTAGATCACGGCAATTC.

The rearrangement uses TRBV11-2 and TRBJ2-3; D gene ambiguous. The germline CDR1 and CDR2 sequences are SGHAT and FQNNGV. The CDR3 spans 12 residues. Trimming cost V 5 bases and J 5 bases, with 8 bases left between them. CDR3 coding DNA: TGTGCCAGCAGCCTCTGGGGAGATACGCAGTATTTT. This codes for CASSLWGDTQYF.

J is TRBJ1-1 and V is TRBV3-1, with D unresolved. Deletions cut 4 bases from V and 1 base from J, with 19 bases between. Germline V gene sequence: CDR1 LGHDT, CDR2 YNNKEL (reference sequence). CDR3 length: 17 amino acids. The CDR3 loop reads CASSPPRGGPRNTEAFF. The CDR3 DNA follows: TGTGCCAGCAGCCCTCCAAGAGGAGGACCCCGGAACACTGAAGCTTTCTTT.

The gene calls are TRBV5-1 and TRBJ2-3, with no clear D. The CDR3 is 14 amino acids. Trimming removed 2 bases at V and 4 bases at J, with 11 bases between. CDR1 is SGHRS, CDR2 YFSETQ, per germline. CDR3 sequence reads: CASSLAPLADTQYF. The CDR3 DNA follows: TGCGCCAGCAGCTTAGCCCCTCTTGCAGATACGCAGTATTTT.

This clonotype showed up just a few times. The chain links TRBV5-1 to TRBJ1-2, with D maybe TRBD1 (6 bases). CDR1 and CDR2 (germline): SGHRS, YFSETQ. The germline V and J ends were trimmed by 7 bases and 2 bases, with 9 bases remaining between them. The CDR3 has 12 residues. CDR3 region: CASGTTNYGYTF. The CDR3 region has the DNA TGCGCCAGCGGGACAACGAACTATGGCTACACCTTC.

The chain employs TRBV9 and TRBJ1-2; tentatively, D is TRBD1 (6 bases). The CDR3 spans 15 residues. Trimming shortened V by 1 base and J by 5 bases, and 15 bases separated the two germline ends. CDR1 is SGDLS, CDR2 YYNGEE, per germline. In nucleotides, the CDR3 is TGTGCCAGCAGCGTAACCCCGGGGGCGGATTATGGCTACACCTTC. Encoded protein: CASSVTPGADYGYTF.

This clonotype came up once. The J gene is TRBJ2-1, the V gene TRBV12-3 or TRBV12-4; 10 bases fit TRBD2. This CDR3 has 16 residues. J lost 7 bases, V lost 2 bases, and 8 bases had no gene match. The CDR3 is CASSLSQRGGENEQFF. CDR3 DNA sequence: TGTGCCAGCAGTTTATCCCAGCGGGGGGGAGAAAATGAGCAGTTCTTC.

This clonotype was counted once. V and J are TRBV7-9 and TRBJ2-1; 15 bases are shared with TRBD2. Germline loops: CDR1 SEHNR, CDR2 FQNEAQ (reference sequence). Unmatched junction bases numbered 2, after V lost 0 bases and J lost 8 bases. The CDR3 sequence is 16 residues long. The CDR3: CASSLAGLAGGHEQFF. CDR3 sequence (DNA): TGTGCCAGCAGCTTAGCGGGACTAGCGGGGGGTCATGAGCAGTTCTTC.

The chain carries TRBV7-3 and TRBJ1-2; 9 positions agree with TRBD1. The CDR3 totals 15 residues. V shed 2 bases and J 8 bases; nucleotides not matched to a gene: 9. CDR1 is SGHTA and CDR2 is FQGTGA in the germline V gene. The CDR3 protein is CASSLDAQGARGYTF. In nucleotides, the CDR3 is TGTGCCAGCAGCTTAGACGCACAGGGGGCGCGAGGCTACACCTTC.